This entry describes one TCR beta chain. This specimen comes from a study of long-term antiretroviral therapy in people with HIV. At survey level, the immunoSEQ assay was run in its v3.0 version. The repertoire was sequenced with immunoSEQ multiplex PCR; TCRdb's copy has only in-frame clones and lacks some. The sample includes about 28,000 clones, approximately 80% of them seen just once. The CDR3 is 15 amino acids. After removal of 7 bases from V and 4 bases from J, the junction contained 12 bases not matched to a gene. Germline assignment: CDR1 LNHDA and CDR2 SQIVND (reference sequence). HIV-positive participants all received treatment in the United States. The study used samples holding about 0.95-10 million cryopreserved PBMC before DNA extraction.

This clonotype originated in a young man with HIV. The chain recombines TRBV19 with TRBJ1-1, with 7 bases identical to TRBD1. Specimen: unsorted PBMCs, collected around 2.8 years after starting antiretroviral therapy. The CDR3 coding sequence is TGTGCCAGTACCCCGACAGGGTGGATTAGCACTGAAGCTTTCTTT. It is translated as CASTPTGWISTEAFF.